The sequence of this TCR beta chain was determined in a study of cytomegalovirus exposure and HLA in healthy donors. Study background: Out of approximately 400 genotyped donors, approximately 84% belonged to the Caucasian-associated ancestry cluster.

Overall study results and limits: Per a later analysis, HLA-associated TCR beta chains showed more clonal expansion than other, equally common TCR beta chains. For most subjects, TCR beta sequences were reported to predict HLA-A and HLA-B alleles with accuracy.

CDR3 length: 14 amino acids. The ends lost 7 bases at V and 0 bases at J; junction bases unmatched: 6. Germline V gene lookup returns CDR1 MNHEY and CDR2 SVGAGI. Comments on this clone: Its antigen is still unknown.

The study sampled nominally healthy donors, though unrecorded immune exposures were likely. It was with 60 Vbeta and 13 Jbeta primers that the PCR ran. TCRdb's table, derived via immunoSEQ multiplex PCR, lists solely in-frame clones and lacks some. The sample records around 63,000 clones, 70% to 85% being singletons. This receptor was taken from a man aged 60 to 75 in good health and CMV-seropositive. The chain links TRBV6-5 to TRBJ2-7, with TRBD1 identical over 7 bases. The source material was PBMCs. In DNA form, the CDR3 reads TGTGCCAGCATTATGGGACAGCCCTCCTACGAGCAGTACTTC. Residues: CASIMGQPSYEQYF.